The rows below give T cell receptor beta chains drawn from one sample of a study of blood T cell repertoires in COVID-19. Profiled with immunoSEQ multiplex PCR; TCRdb holds only in-frame clones, not every one. This table holds tens of thousands of clones, roughly 80% found once. The specimen sequenced was peripheral blood. These receptors were collected from a woman aged 50 to 60 with active or convalescent COVID-19. Each CDR3 is given with its conserved first and last residue. D genes are given only for firm matches. Not every row has a clone size; where given, it reads once, few, many or a size class.

>NA|TRBV18|TRBJ2-5|NA
CASSPRLEEETQYF
TGTGCCAGCTCACCCCGACTAGAGGAGGAGACCCAGTACTTC
>NA|TRBV18|TRBJ1-1|TRBD1
CASSPDRGVTEAFF
TGTGCCAGCTCACCAGACAGGGGGGTGACTGAAGCTTTCTTT
>NA|TRBV7-9|TRBJ1-5|NA
CASSLNRGGQPQHF
TGTGCCAGCAGCTTAAACCGGGGAGGTCAGCCCCAGCATTTT
>NA|TRBV30|TRBJ1-6|NA
CAWSVPTGPSVNSPLHF
TGTGCCTGGAGTGTCCCCACAGGTCCTAGCGTCAATTCACCCCTCCACTTT
>NA|TRBV5-1|TRBJ1-3|NA
CASSLAAGAVGNTIYF
TGCGCCAGCAGCTTGGCTGCGGGGGCGGTTGGAAACACCATATATTTT
>NA|TRBV11-2|TRBJ2-7|NA
CASSYGHGVGYEQYF
TGTGCCAGCAGCTATGGACACGGAGTAGGCTACGAGCAGTACTTC
>NA|TRBV2|TRBJ2-2|TRBD2
CASKFDGRASGELFF
TGTGCCAGCAAGTTTGACGGGAGGGCCTCCGGGGAGCTGTTTTTT
>NA|TRBV7-9|TRBJ2-1|NA
CASSLARDIDEQFF
TGTGCCAGCAGCTTAGCGCGGGATATCGATGAGCAGTTCTTC
>once|TRBV18|TRBJ2-5|TRBD2
CASSPRLAGGLRRQYF
TGTGCCAGCTCACCCCGACTAGCGGGAGGACTTCGGCGCCAGTACTTC
>few|TRBV5-8|TRBJ2-7|TRBD1
CASSASRDRVEQYF
TGTGCCAGCAGCGCGTCCCGGGACAGGGTTGAGCAGTACTTC
>NA|TRBV5-1|TRBJ2-3|TRBD1
CASSLGQGSDTQYF
TGCGCCAGCAGCCTTGGACAGGGGTCAGATACGCAGTATTTT
>NA|TRBV19|TRBJ2-5|TRBD2
CASSIALAGQETQYF
TGTGCCAGTAGTATAGCACTAGCGGGACAAGAGACCCAGTACTTC
>NA|TRBV27|TRBJ1-5|TRBD1
CASSTGQYSNQPQHF
TGTGCCAGCAGTACGGGACAGTATAGCAATCAGCCCCAGCATTTT
>NA|TRBV3-1/TRBV3-2|TRBJ1-4|TRBD1
CASSPRTGVEKLFF
TGTGCCAGTAGCCCCAGGACAGGGGTTGAAAAACTGTTTTTT
>NA|TRBV11-2|TRBJ2-3|TRBD2
CASSPGGSSGFADTQYF
TGTGCCAGCAGCCCGGGGGGGAGCAGCGGTTTCGCAGATACGCAGTATTTT
>NA|TRBV30|TRBJ2-5|NA
CASSDQETQYF
TGTGCCTCCTCGGACCAAGAGACCCAGTACTTC
>NA|TRBV12-3/TRBV12-4|TRBJ1-1|TRBD1
CASSLGQKTEAFF
TGTGCCAGCAGTTTGGGACAGAAGACTGAAGCTTTCTTT
>NA|TRBV30|TRBJ2-6|NA
CAWSLAGANVLTF
TGTGCCTGGTCCCTCGCTGGGGCCAACGTCCTGACTTTC
>NA|TRBV5-6|TRBJ2-5|TRBD1
CASSYIRGQETQYF
TGTGCCAGCAGCTACATCAGGGGGCAAGAGACCCAGTACTTC
>NA|TRBV11-3|TRBJ2-1|NA
CASSLSSLYNEQFF
TGTGCCAGCAGCTTGTCCTCCCTGTACAATGAGCAGTTCTTC
>once|TRBV7-6|TRBJ2-7|TRBD2
CASSPQGGAPYEQYF
TGTGCCAGCAGCCCCCAGGGAGGGGCCCCCTACGAGCAGTACTTC
>many|TRBV5-1|TRBJ2-2|NA
CASSLDGLVHRELFF
TGCGCCAGCAGCTTGGACGGACTGGTCCACCGGGAGCTGTTTTTT
>NA|TRBV7-8|TRBJ2-2|NA
CASSRPGLSNTGELFF
TGTGCCAGCAGCCGCCCGGGACTCTCGAACACCGGGGAGCTGTTTTTT